This T cell receptor (beta chain) was documented in a study of T cells in localized non-small cell lung cancer. Points from the study as a whole: A median of about 60 of the top 100 tumor clones appeared in adjacent lung, which was paired and uninvolved.

The protocol was immunoSEQ multiplex PCR, while the TCRdb copy is restricted to in-frame clones and leaves out a portion. The sample carries some 85,000 clones, over 60% recorded once. As to this clone: What it binds is unknown.

The material sequenced was PBMCs, taken before any cancer treatment. The sequence was obtained from a man between 40 and 70 years old with stage II squamous cell lung carcinoma.

CDR3 sequence (DNA): TGCAGTGCTACCCTTCGGGAAGAGCAGTACTTC. Translated: CSATLREEQYF. The rearrangement uses TRBV20-1 and TRBJ2-7; D is perhaps TRBD2 (5 bases). Trimming shortened V by 4 bases and J by 7 bases, and 11 bases separated the two germline ends. Germline CDR1 DFQATT, CDR2 SNEGSKA (reference sequence). This CDR3 region has 11 residues.